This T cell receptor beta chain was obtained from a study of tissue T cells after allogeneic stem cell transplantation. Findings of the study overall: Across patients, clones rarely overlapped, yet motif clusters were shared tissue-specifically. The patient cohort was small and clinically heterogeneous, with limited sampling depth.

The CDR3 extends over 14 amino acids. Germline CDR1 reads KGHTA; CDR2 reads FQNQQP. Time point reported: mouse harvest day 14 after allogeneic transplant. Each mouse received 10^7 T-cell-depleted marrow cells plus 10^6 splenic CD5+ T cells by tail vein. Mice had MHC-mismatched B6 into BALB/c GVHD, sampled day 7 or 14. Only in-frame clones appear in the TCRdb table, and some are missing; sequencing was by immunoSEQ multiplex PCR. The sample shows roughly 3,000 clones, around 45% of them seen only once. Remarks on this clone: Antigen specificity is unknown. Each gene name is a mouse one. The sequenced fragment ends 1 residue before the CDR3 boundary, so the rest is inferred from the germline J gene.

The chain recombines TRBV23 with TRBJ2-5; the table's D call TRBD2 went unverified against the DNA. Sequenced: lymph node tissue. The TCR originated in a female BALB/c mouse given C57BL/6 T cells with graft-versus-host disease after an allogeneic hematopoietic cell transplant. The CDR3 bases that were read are TGCTCCAGCAGTCAATCAAGGGGGGGCGACACCCAGTAC. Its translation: CSSSQSRGGDTQY. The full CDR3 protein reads CSSSQSRGGDTQYF.